Sequencing of this TCR beta chain was carried out in a study of cytotoxic CD8 clonotypes in ibrutinib-treated CLL (dated by TCRdb to about 2021). About the study as a whole: The cohort was composed of more than ten relapsed/refractory and roughly 14 treatment-naive patients; IGHV unmutated status was identified in about 17 patients. Responses were partial in approximately 24 patients and complete in 2; after median 68 months follow-up, about 15 stayed in remission and 12 progressed. Response samples were obtained after a median of around eleven months of treatment, with a range of roughly 6 to 40 months. All remission and progressive disease samples were collected while patients were still receiving ibrutinib. Of the approximately 86 people in the trial, approximately 28 had longitudinal samples available. Cryopreserved peripheral blood mononuclear cells were collected before treatment, at response, and at either disease progression or sustained remission. On average, each sample yielded around 270,000 productive templates and 85,000 to 95,000 productive rearrangements. On the study overall, not on this receptor specifically: Public clonotypes were rare and either contracted or stayed stable during treatment, and the rise in clonality at ibrutinib response reflected the expansion of private clonotypes. Sampling times were not matched between patients in sustained remission and patients whose disease was progressing, and lymph node repertoires were not examined. Baseline clonality exceeded that of age-matched healthy donors and correlated strongly with circulating CD8+ T-cell counts. Clonality rose at ibrutinib response, remained stable during sustained remission, and dropped back toward baseline at progression.

The goal of deep resolution MiSeq sequencing was a depth between 1 in 1 million and 1 in 200,000 T cells, and coverage averaged 10x per clonotype. The immunoSEQ hsTCRB Kit was used to generate TCR beta libraries. The original methods were these. Data were analyzed with ImmunoSEQ Data Assistant and ImmunoSEQ Analyzer, with V, D and J genes assigned per IMGT definitions. Clonality, which ranges from 0 to 1, was calculated by subtracting the normalized Shannon entropy of productive rearrangement frequencies from one. Only overrepresented clonotypes making up at least 0.05% of the repertoire of each patient were included in the public clonotype analysis. Repertoires from about a dozen age-matched healthy donors in immuneACCESS were used as clonality controls. TCRdb provides this immuneACCESS table in a form limited to in-frame rearrangements. Some clones are lacking; in checked studies, under half of them reflect an unresolved V gene, and why the rest are absent is not known. V and J calls and clone size are those listed in that table; D and trimming were worked out from the DNA. The sample table contains hundreds of thousands of clones; only one count was recorded for around 70% of them. Of the sample, 5.9% falls within the top ten clones.

In light of the paper, this sample's time point label describes: about eleven months on ibrutinib. For TCR beta library preparation, 1.5 to 2 micrograms of genomic DNA were extracted from the cryopreserved PBMCs. Longitudinal blood samples from CLL patients on ibrutinib monotherapy were analyzed using high-throughput TCR beta sequencing. Patients were enrolled in a phase 2 open-label single-center ibrutinib monotherapy trial. CDR1 SGHRS and CDR2 YFSETQ are derived from the germline V gene. From its cysteine to its phenylalanine, the CDR3 spans 14 amino acids. Of all the DNA, just the CDR3 is kept, 42 bases in frame from base 1. V and J are truncated by 3 bases and 6 bases respectively, leaving an intervening sequence of 12 bases. As to this clone: Which antigen it targets is not known. Nothing much larger sits one base from this clone, and base qualities are not available.

This sample comprised PBMCs, obtained after 12 months of ibrutinib treatment. This TCR derives from a human donor with chronic lymphocytic leukemia. This chain joins TRBV5-1 to TRBJ2-2; TRBD2 is possibly the D segment (6 matching bases). The DNA is TGCGCCAGCAGCTCGGCGGGACTCCCCGGGGAGCTGTTTTTT. This codes for CASSSAGLPGELFF.